These 22 T cell receptor beta chains were sequenced from one sample in a study of human T cells and chemical hapten exposure. Sequencing started from total RNA isolated from unfractionated whole blood. What the library attached to individual cDNA molecules were unique molecular identifiers. MiXCR, applied by TCRdb to the reads, yields one record per CDR3 protein. The table lists about 120,000 distinct CDR3 sequences, approximately 9% of them singletons. The sequencing sample was made of whole blood. Receptor source: a human donor in good health. Some clones in this sample may be carry-over from other donors' samples.

This clonotype was detected many times. V is TRBV6-2 or TRBV6-3 and J is TRBJ2-2, with D possibly TRBD2 on 6 matching bases. This CDR3 has 11 amino acids. V shed 8 bases and J shed 6 bases, with 7 bases lying between them. Germline CDR1 reads MNHEY; CDR2 reads SVGEGT. In nucleotides, the CDR3 is TGTGCCAGCGGAGGGGCCGGGGAGCTGTTTTTT. Protein: CASGGAGELFF.

This clonotype was picked up many times. This chain links TRBV20-1 with TRBJ1-5; weak D call: TRBD1 (6 bases). Trimming left V 3 bases short and J 0 bases short, with 18 bases between. The CDR3 runs to 17 residues. Germline V lookup: CDR1 DFQATT, CDR2 SNEGSKA (reference sequence). This CDR3 is CSARSGGGDYSNQPQHF. CDR3 DNA sequence: TGCAGTGCTAGGTCGGGGGGCGGCGATTATAGCAATCAGCCCCAGCATTTT.

This CDR3 reads CASSSPQREGPYEQYF. Written as DNA, the CDR3 is TGTGCCAGCAGCTCGCCACAGCGGGAGGGGCCCTACGAGCAGTACTTC. The rearrangement links TRBV7-9 to TRBJ2-7; TRBD2 agrees at 10 bases. CDR3 length equals 16 residues. Trimming cost V 4 bases and J 2 bases; bases outside gene matches: 8. Germline V gives CDR1 SEHNR, CDR2 FQNEAQ (reference sequence).

The chain couples TRBV20-1 to TRBJ2-2; the match to TRBD2 covers 13 bases. Germline V lookup: CDR1 DFQATT, CDR2 SNEGSKA (reference sequence). There are 18 residues in the CDR3. J was trimmed by 6 bases and V by 3 bases; bases with no gene match: 13. CDR3 DNA sequence: TGCAGTGCTAGGGGTTCCGGACTAGCGGGAGTTAGAGCCGGGGAGCTGTTTTTT. Its translation is CSARGSGLAGVRAGELFF.

This clonotype has at least ten counts. This chain links TRBV5-1 with TRBJ1-1, with no clear D. The CDR3 extends over 15 amino acids. Germline values: CDR1 SGHRS, CDR2 YFSETQ. With 4 bases removed from V and 1 base from J, the gap between germline ends came to 14 bases. The CDR3 is CASSITTRANTEAFF. The CDR3 DNA follows: TGCGCCAGCAGCATCACTACGAGGGCGAACACTGAAGCTTTCTTT.

This clonotype has just a few counts. The chain uses TRBV20-1 and TRBJ1-1, with D perhaps TRBD1 (5 bases). Trimming removed 4 bases from V and 6 bases from J, with 21 bases in between. Looked up from germline, CDR1 is DFQATT and CDR2 is SNEGSKA (reference sequence). The CDR3 is made up of 15 amino acids. CDR3 in amino acids: CSATPLGSGSPEAFF. In nucleotides, the CDR3 is TGCAGTGCTACTCCGCTTGGCTCAGGGTCCCCTGAAGCTTTCTTT.

With regard to this clonotype: Sequence at one end of the junction differs from germline and may be a read error. The rearrangement links TRBV6-1 to TRBJ2-5, with 8 bases aligning to TRBD1. This CDR3 contains 14 residues. The germline gives CDR1 MNHNS, CDR2 SASEGT. CDR3 nucleotide sequence: TGTGTCAGCATCGGGACAGGCCTGCAAGAGACCCAGTACTTC. Encoded protein: CVSIGTGLQETQYF.

The chain's CDR3 is CASSVPSQPQHF. The CDR3 DNA follows: TGTGCCAGCAGCGTCCCTAGTCAGCCCCAGCATTTT. The chain uses TRBV7-2 and TRBJ1-5; no firm D call. V lost 5 bases, J lost 6 bases, and 8 bases lay in between. The germline V gene has CDR1 SGHTA and CDR2 FQGNSA. The CDR3 consists of 12 residues. Drawing the rest from reference TRBV7-2 and TRBJ1-5, the complete variable domain is GAGVSQSPSNKVTEKGKDVELRCDPISGHTALYWYRQSLGQGLEFLIYFQGNSAPDKSGLPSDRFSAERTGGSVSTLTIQRTQQEDSAVYLCASSVPSQPQHFGDGTRLSIL.

In this sample, this clonotype turned up many times. The rearrangement uses TRBV27 and TRBJ1-2; D is undetermined. Looked up from germline, CDR1 is MNHEY and CDR2 is SMNVEV (reference sequence). The CDR3 runs 12 residues. The V end lost 4 bases, the J end lost 5 bases, and 8 bases lay between the germline ends. The chain's CDR3 is CASSSTNYGYTF. The CDR3 DNA follows: TGTGCCAGCAGTTCGACAAATTATGGCTACACCTTC.

In its sample, this clonotype was seen many times. V gene TRBV20-1 combines with J gene TRBJ2-7; D gene ambiguous. Germline V gene lookup returns CDR1 DFQATT and CDR2 SNEGSKA (reference sequence). V was cut by 3 bases and J by 7 bases, with 13 bases left in between. The CDR3 consists of 12 residues. The CDR3 region has the DNA TGCAGTGCTAGGGGCCCGCCCGGGGAGCAGTACTTC. Its protein is CSARGPPGEQYF.

This clonotype was detected ten times or more. The genes are TRBV7-9 and TRBJ2-2; D not certain. V lost 1 base and J lost 3, with 3 bases in between. The CDR3 has 13 residues. The V gene's germline CDR1 is SEHNR and CDR2 FQNEAQ (reference sequence). The CDR3 is CASSLVDTGELFF. DNA of the CDR3: TGTGCCAGCAGCTTAGTGGACACCGGGGAGCTGTTTTTT.

This clonotype came up many times. CDR3: CASSPTGQSTDTQYF. CDR3 in DNA: TGTGCCAGCTCACCCACCGGACAGAGCACAGATACGCAGTATTTT. The J gene is TRBJ2-3, the V gene TRBV18; a weak D match, TRBD1 (6 bases). The CDR3 spans 15 residues. CDR1 KGHSH and CDR2 LQKENI come from the germline V gene. V was cut by 3 bases and J by 0 bases, with 10 bases left in between. The full variable domain, rest sourced from reference TRBV18 and TRBJ2-3, is NAGVMQNPRHLVRRRGQEARLRCSPMKGHSHVYWYRQLPEEGLKFMVYLQKENIIDESGMPKERFSAEFPKEGPSILRIQQVVRGDSAAYFCASSPTGQSTDTQYFGPGTRLTVL.

This clonotype came up a few times. The CDR3 DNA follows: TGCGCCAGCAGCCAAGCTAGCGGGGGGGCCACTGAGCAGTTCTTC. Its protein is CASSQASGGATEQFF. The J gene is TRBJ2-1, the V gene TRBV4-3; the match to TRBD2 covers 12 bases. The germline CDR1 and CDR2 sequences are LGHNA and YSLEER. The CDR3 is 15 residues long. V dropped 1 base and J dropped 9; count of bases not matched to a gene: 4.

This clonotype was counted only a few times. The rearrangement uses TRBV2 and TRBJ2-1; TRBD1 matches at 8 bases. The CDR3 runs to 15 residues. Germline CDR1 is SNHLY and CDR2 is FYNNEI. V dropped 7 bases and J dropped 1; count of bases not matched to a gene: 6. The CDR3: CASNLDRGSYNEQFF. The CDR3 DNA reads TGTGCCAGCAATTTAGACAGGGGTTCCTACAATGAGCAGTTCTTC.

The J gene is TRBJ1-1, the V gene TRBV29-1; D is unclear. There are 12 residues in the CDR3. Germline assignment: CDR1 SQVTM and CDR2 ANQGSEA. Here the CDR3 DNA reads TGCAGTCATAGTTTTGGGGTCACTGAAGCTTTCTTT. This sequence encodes CSHSFGVTEAFF.

The table lists this clonotype with many counts. The V and J genes are TRBV7-2 and TRBJ1-1, with a weak D call TRBD1 (6 bases). This CDR3 is 14 amino acids long. CDR1 is SGHTA, CDR2 FQGNSA, per germline. V lost 7 bases, J lost 4 bases, and 16 bases lay in between. CDR3 protein: CASTLRGAGTEAFF. CDR3 nucleotides: TGTGCCAGCACCCTGAGGGGGGCCGGCACTGAAGCTTTCTTT. Using reference TRBV7-2 and TRBJ1-1 for the parts outside the CDR3, the full variable domain is GAGVSQSPSNKVTEKGKDVELRCDPISGHTALYWYRQSLGQGLEFLIYFQGNSAPDKSGLPSDRFSAERTGGSVSTLTIQRTQQEDSAVYLCASTLRGAGTEAFFGQGTRLTVV.

A few counts support this clonotype. The V gene is TRBV4-1, the J gene TRBJ1-2, with D possibly being TRBD1 (5 bases). Germline assignment: CDR1 MGHRA and CDR2 YSYEKL. The V gene lost 1 base and the J gene lost 1 base, with 7 bases spanning the gap. CDR3 length: 14 residues. The CDR3 region has the DNA TGCGCCAGCAGCCAAGGGACACTTAACTATGGCTACACCTTC. Encoded protein: CASSQGTLNYGYTF.

This clonotype has ten or more counts. This rearrangement joins TRBV7-9 to TRBJ1-1; 7 bases agree with TRBD1. This CDR3 spans 15 amino acids. CDR1 is SEHNR and CDR2 is FQNEAQ in the germline V gene (reference sequence). Losses at the gene ends were 5 bases for V and 0 bases for J; bases not matched to a gene: 6. CDR3 residues: CASSPTGRMNTEAFF. CDR3 DNA sequence: TGTGCCAGCAGCCCGACAGGGAGAATGAACACTGAAGCTTTCTTT.

The table lists this clonotype with many counts. DNA for the CDR3: TGTGCCAGCAGCTTAATACCAGGGAACTCGGGGAACACCGGGGAGCTGTTTTTT. This sequence encodes CASSLIPGNSGNTGELFF. The V gene is TRBV7-6, the J gene TRBJ2-2, with TRBD1 as a possible D gene (5 bases). Trimming removed 2 bases at V and 1 base at J, with 17 bases between. Germline assignment: CDR1 SGHVS and CDR2 FNYEAQ. The CDR3 is made up of 18 amino acids.

The chain joins TRBV5-6 to TRBJ2-7; 10 positions agree with TRBD1. Trimming took 4 bases from V and 3 from J; bases not matched to a gene: 4. Germline CDR1 reads SGHDT; CDR2 reads YYEEEE. The CDR3 extends over 14 amino acids. The CDR3 sequence is CASSRRTGGYEQYF. The DNA for the CDR3 is TGTGCCAGCAGCCGTCGGACAGGGGGCTACGAGCAGTACTTC. Complete variable domain (other parts from reference TRBV5-6 and TRBJ2-7): DAGVTQSPTHLIKTRGQQVTLRCSPKSGHDTVSWYQQALGQGPQFIFQYYEEEERQRGNFPDRFSGHQFPNYSSELNVNALLLGDSALYLCASSRRTGGYEQYFGPGTRLTVT.

The sample holds many counts of this clonotype. The chain has TRBV18 and TRBJ2-5; TRBD1 aligns across 10 bases. This CDR3 spans 15 amino acids. V lost 2 bases to trimming and J lost 5 bases; unmatched junction nucleotides: 5. Germline values: CDR1 KGHSH, CDR2 LQKENI. The CDR3 protein is CASSPAVDRGETQYF. The CDR3 DNA reads TGTGCCAGCTCACCAGCCGTGGACAGGGGGGAGACCCAGTACTTC.

This clonotype was found many times. This chain links TRBV7-8 with TRBJ1-5, with D perhaps TRBD1 (6 bases). The CDR3 is 15 residues long. V gave up 1 base and J gave up 1 base, with 8 bases separating them. CDR1 SGHVS and CDR2 FQNEAQ come from the germline V gene. The CDR3 spells CASSLEGGSNQPQHF. CDR3 nucleotide sequence: TGTGCCAGCAGCTTAGAGGGGGGGAGCAATCAGCCCCAGCATTTT. The whole variable domain, filled in from reference TRBV7-8 and TRBJ1-5, reads GAGVSQSPRYKVAKRGQDVALRCDPISGHVSLFWYQQALGQGPEFLTYFQNEAQLDKSGLPSDRFFAERPEGSVSTLKIQRTQQEDSAVYLCASSLEGGSNQPQHFGDGTRLSIL.